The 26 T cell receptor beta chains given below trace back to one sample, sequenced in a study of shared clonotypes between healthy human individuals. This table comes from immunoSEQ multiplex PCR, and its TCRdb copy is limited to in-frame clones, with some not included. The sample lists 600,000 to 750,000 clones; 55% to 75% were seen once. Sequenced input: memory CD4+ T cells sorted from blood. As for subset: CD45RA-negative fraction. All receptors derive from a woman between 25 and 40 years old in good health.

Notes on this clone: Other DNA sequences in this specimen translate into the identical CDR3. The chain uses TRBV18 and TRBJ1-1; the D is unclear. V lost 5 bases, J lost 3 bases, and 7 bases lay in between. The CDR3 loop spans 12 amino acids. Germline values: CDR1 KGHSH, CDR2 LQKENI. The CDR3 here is CASSSLYTEAFF. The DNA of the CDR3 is TGTGCCAGCTCATCCCTATACACTGAAGCTTTCTTT.

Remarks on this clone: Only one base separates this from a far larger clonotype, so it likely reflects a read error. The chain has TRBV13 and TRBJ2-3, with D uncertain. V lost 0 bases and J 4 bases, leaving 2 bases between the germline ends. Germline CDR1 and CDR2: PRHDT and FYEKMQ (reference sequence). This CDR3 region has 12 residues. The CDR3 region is CASSLGADTQYF. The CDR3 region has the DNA TGTGCCAGCAGCTTAGGGGCAGATACGCAGTATTTT.

The CDR3 bases are TGTGCCAGCTCACCACCGGACCCCACCGGGGAGCTGTTTTTT. Amino acids: CASSPPDPTGELFF. V usage is TRBV18 and J usage is TRBJ2-2, with D hard to call. Trimming left V 0 bases short and J 4 bases short, with 6 bases between. Germline V gene lookup returns CDR1 KGHSH and CDR2 LQKENI. The CDR3 runs 14 residues.

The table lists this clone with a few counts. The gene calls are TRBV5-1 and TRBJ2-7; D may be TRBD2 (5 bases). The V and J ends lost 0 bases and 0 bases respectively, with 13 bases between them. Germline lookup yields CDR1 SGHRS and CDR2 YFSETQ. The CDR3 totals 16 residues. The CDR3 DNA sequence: TGCGCCAGCAGCTTGGCCTTGACTATCTCCTCCTACGAGCAGTACTTC. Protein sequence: CASSLALTISSYEQYF.

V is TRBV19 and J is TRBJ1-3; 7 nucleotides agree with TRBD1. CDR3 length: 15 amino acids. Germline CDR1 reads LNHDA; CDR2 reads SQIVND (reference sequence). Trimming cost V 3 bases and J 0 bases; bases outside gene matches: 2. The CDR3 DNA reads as TGTGCCAGTAGTATTGGGACAGCCTCTGGAAACACCATATATTTT. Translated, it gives CASSIGTASGNTIYF.

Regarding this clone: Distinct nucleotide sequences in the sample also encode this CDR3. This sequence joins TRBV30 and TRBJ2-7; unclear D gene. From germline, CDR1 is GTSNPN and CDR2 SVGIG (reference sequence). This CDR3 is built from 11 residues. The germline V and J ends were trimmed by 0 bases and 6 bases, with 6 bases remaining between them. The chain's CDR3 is CAWSVLVEQYF. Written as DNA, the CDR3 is TGTGCCTGGAGTGTACTGGTCGAGCAGTACTTC.

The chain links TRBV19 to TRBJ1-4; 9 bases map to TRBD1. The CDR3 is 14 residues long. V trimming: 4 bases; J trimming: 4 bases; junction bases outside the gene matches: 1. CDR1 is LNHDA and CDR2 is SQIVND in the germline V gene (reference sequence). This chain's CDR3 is CASSNRGHNEKLFF. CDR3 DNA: TGTGCCAGTAGTAACAGGGGGCATAATGAAAAACTGTTTTTT.

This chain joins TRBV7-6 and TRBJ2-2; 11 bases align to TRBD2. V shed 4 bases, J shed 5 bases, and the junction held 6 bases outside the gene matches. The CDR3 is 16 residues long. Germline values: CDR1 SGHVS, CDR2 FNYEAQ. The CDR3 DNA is TGTGCCAGCAGCTCATTAGCGGGAGGGGGAACCGGGGAGCTGTTTTTT. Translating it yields CASSSLAGGGTGELFF.

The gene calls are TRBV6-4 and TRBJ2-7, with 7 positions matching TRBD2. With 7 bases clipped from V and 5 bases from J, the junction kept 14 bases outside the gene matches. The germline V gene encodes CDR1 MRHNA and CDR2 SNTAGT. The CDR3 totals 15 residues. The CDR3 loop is CASIGKGGSRHEQYF. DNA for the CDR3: TGTGCCAGCATTGGGAAGGGCGGGAGTCGCCACGAGCAGTACTTC.

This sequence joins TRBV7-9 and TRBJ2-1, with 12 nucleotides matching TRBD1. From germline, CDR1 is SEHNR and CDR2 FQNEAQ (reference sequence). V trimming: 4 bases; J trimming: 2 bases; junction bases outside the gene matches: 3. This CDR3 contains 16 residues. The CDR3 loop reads CASSSWDRGPYNEQFF. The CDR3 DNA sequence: TGTGCCAGCAGCTCATGGGACAGGGGGCCCTACAATGAGCAGTTCTTC.

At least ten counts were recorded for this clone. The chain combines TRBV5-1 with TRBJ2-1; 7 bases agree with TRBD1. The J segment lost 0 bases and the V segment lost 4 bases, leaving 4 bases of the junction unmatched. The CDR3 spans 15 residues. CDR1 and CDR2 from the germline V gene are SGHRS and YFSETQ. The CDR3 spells CASSGDSPSYNEQFF. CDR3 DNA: TGCGCCAGCAGCGGGGACAGTCCCTCCTACAATGAGCAGTTCTTC.

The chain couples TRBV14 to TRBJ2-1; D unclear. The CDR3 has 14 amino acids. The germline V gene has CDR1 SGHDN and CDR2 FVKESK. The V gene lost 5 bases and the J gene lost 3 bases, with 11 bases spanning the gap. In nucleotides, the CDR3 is TGTGCCAGCAGCTCCTATTTATTCTACAATGAGCAGTTCTTC. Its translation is CASSSYLFYNEQFF.

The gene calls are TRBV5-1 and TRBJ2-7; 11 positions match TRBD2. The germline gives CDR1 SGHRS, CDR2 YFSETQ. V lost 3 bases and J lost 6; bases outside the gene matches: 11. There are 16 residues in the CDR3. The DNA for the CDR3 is TGCGCCAGCAGCTCGGGCACACTAGCGGGAGAAGGCGAGCAGTACTTC. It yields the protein CASSSGTLAGEGEQYF.

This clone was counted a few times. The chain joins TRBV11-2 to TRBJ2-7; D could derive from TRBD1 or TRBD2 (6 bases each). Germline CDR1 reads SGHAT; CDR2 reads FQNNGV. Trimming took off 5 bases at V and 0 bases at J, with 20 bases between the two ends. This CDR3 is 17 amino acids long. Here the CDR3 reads CASSPLRGPRDSYEQYF. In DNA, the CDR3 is TGTGCCAGCAGCCCGCTCCGGGGGCCCAGGGACTCCTACGAGCAGTACTTC. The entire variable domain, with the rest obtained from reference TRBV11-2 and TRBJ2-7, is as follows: EAGVAQSPRYKIIEKRQSVAFWCNPISGHATLYWYQQILGQGPKLLIQFQNNGVVDDSQLPKDRFSAERLKGVDSTLKIQPAKLEDSAVYLCASSPLRGPRDSYEQYFGPGTRLTVT.

Here the CDR3 reads CASSLGAASKNIQYF. CDR3 nucleotide sequence: TGTGCCAGCAGCCTTGGGGCAGCCTCCAAAAACATTCAGTACTTC. The chain links TRBV28 to TRBJ2-4, with TRBD1 as a possible D gene (5 bases). Per the germline V gene, CDR1 is MDHEN and CDR2 is SYDVKM. V lost 6 bases and J lost 2, with 14 bases in between. The CDR3 is made up of 15 amino acids.

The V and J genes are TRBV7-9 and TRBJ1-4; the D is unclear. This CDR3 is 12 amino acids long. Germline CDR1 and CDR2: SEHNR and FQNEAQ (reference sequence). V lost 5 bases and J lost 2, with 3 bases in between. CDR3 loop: CASSITNEKLFF. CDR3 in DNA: TGTGCCAGCAGCATTACTAATGAAAAACTGTTTTTT.

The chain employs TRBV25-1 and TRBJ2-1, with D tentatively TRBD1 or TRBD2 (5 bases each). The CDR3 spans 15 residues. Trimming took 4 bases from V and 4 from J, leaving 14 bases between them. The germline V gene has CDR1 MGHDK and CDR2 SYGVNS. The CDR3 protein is CASSGPGLGYNEQFF. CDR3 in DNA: TGTGCCAGCAGTGGTCCGGGGCTGGGGTACAATGAGCAGTTCTTC.

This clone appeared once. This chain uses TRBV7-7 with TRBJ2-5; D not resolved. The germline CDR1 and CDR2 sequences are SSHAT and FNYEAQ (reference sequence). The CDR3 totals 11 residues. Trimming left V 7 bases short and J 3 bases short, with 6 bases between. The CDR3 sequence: CASTSKETQYF. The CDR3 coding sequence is TGTGCCAGCACCTCAAAAGAGACCCAGTACTTC.

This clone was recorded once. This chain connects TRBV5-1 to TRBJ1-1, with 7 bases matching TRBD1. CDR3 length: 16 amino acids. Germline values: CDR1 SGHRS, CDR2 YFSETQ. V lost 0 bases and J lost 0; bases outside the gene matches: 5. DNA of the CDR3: TGCGCCAGCAGCTTGGTGCAGGGGGGTTTGAACACTGAAGCTTTCTTT. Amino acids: CASSLVQGGLNTEAFF.

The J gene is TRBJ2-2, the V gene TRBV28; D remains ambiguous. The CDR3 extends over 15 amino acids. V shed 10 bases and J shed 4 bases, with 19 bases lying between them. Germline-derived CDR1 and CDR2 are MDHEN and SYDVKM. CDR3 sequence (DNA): TGTGCCACCATCCGGCAAGGTGACGGCACCGGGGAGCTGTTTTTT. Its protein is CATIRQGDGTGELFF.

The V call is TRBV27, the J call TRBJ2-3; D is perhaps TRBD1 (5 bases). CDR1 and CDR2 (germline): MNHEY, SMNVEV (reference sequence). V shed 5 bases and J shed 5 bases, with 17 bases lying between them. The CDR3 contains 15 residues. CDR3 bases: TGTGCCAGCAGTAACCGTAGGGGAATGAAAGATACGCAGTATTTT. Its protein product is CASSNRRGMKDTQYF.

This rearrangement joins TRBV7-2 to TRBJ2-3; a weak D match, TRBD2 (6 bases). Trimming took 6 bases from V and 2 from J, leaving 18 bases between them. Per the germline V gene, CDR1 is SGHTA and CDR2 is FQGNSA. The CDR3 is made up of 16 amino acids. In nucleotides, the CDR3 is TGTGCCAGCAGTCCACCTGGCGGGGCTCTCACAGATACGCAGTATTTT. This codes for CASSPPGGALTDTQYF. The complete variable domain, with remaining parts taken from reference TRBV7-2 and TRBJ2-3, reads GAGVSQSPSNKVTEKGKDVELRCDPISGHTALYWYRQSLGQGLEFLIYFQGNSAPDKSGLPSDRFSAERTGGSVSTLTIQRTQQEDSAVYLCASSPPGGALTDTQYFGPGTRLTVL.

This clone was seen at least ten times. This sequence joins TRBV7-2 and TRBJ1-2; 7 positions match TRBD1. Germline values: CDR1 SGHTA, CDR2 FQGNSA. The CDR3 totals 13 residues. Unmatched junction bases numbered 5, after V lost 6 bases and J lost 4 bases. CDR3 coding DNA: TGTGCCAGCAGGTCAGACAGGGCCTATGGCTACACCTTC. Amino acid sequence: CASRSDRAYGYTF.

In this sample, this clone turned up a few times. CDR3 in amino acids: CSAGATNEQFF. The CDR3 DNA reads TGCAGTGCTGGGGCTACGAATGAGCAGTTCTTC. The V call is TRBV20-1, the J call TRBJ2-1, with D perhaps matching TRBD1 (5 bases). CDR3 length equals 11 residues. Trimming took off 5 bases at V and 7 bases at J, with 9 bases between the two ends. Germline V CDR1 and CDR2: DFQATT, SNEGSKA (reference sequence).

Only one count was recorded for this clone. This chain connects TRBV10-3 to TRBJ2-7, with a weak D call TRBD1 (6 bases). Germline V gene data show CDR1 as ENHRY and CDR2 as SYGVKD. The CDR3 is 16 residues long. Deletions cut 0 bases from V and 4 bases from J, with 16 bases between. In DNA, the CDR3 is TGTGCCATCAGTGAGTCGGTACGGACGACAGGTTACGAGCAGTACTTC. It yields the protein CAISESVRTTGYEQYF.

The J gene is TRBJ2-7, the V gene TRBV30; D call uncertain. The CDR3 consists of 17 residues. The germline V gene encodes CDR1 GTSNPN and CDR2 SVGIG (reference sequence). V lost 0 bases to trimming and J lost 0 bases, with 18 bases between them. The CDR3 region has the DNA TGTGCCTGGAGTGTACATGTTTCGGGTACCAGCTCCTACGAGCAGTACTTC. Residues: CAWSVHVSGTSSYEQYF.